These T cell receptor beta chains were read from a single sample in a study of blood T cell repertoires in COVID-19. Using immunoSEQ multiplex PCR, the repertoire was profiled, and TCRdb retains in-frame clones only, with some absent. In the table there are about 250,000 clones, 80% to 85% of which are singletons. The sequenced sample consisted of peripheral blood. Every receptor here comes from a man aged 50 or older with active or convalescent COVID-19. The CDR3 runs from the conserved cysteine through the conserved F or W. D genes are given only for firm matches. Clone size, where shown, is once, few, many, or a class for clones that have expanded.

TRBV9	TRBJ2-3	.	.	CASSVVGQETDTQYF	TGTGCCAGCAGCGTAGTCGGACAAGAAACAGATACGCAGTATTTT
TRBV29-1	TRBJ1-3	.	.	CSAREVSGNTIYF	TGCAGCGCTAGGGAGGTCTCTGGAAACACCATATATTTT
TRBV27	TRBJ1-5	.	once	CASSFLRPPGQPQHF	TGTGCCAGCAGTTTCTTGAGGCCCCCCGGACAGCCCCAGCATTTT
TRBV19	TRBJ2-1	.	.	CASSIEADGSSYNEQFF	TGTGCCAGTAGTATAGAGGCGGACGGGAGCTCCTACAATGAGCAGTTCTTC
TRBV7-2	TRBJ1-1	.	.	CASSLVNTEAFF	TGTGCCAGCAGTCTAGTGAACACTGAAGCTTTCTTT
TRBV5-1	TRBJ2-2	.	.	CASSLYGEVTGELFF	TGCGCCAGCAGCTTGTACGGGGAGGTCACCGGGGAGCTGTTTTTT
TRBV11-2	TRBJ1-4	.	.	CASSLGTREEKLFF	TGTGCCAGCAGCTTGGGAACCAGGGAAGAAAAACTGTTTTTT
TRBV29-1	TRBJ2-3	TRBD1	.	CSVSTGSTDTQYF	TGCAGCGTTTCGACAGGGAGCACAGATACGCAGTATTTT
TRBV28	TRBJ1-5	TRBD1	.	CASSSGQVIKKPQHF	TGTGCCAGCAGTTCGGGACAGGTTATAAAGAAGCCCCAGCATTTT
TRBV5-1	TRBJ2-5	TRBD1	.	CASRTGTVKETQYF	TGCGCCAGCAGAACCGGGACAGTCAAAGAGACCCAGTACTTC
TRBV21-1	TRBJ1-5	.	.	CASTHRGQYSNQPQHF	TGTGCCAGCACTCACAGAGGGCAATATAGCAATCAGCCCCAGCATTTT
TRBV30	TRBJ1-5	.	.	CAWSVGREEPQHF	TGTGCCTGGAGTGTTGGCAGGGAGGAGCCCCAGCATTTT
TRBV9	TRBJ1-3	.	.	CASSGGAFAGNTIYF	TGTGCCAGCAGCGGAGGAGCCTTCGCTGGAAACACCATATATTTT
TRBV7-8	TRBJ1-1	.	.	CASSSGGQRTAFF	TGTGCCAGCAGCTCCGGTGGACAGCGCACGGCTTTCTTT
TRBV4-2	TRBJ1-1	.	few	CASSQALQVGRRTEAFF	TGTGCCAGCAGCCAAGCGTTACAGGTCGGAAGGCGCACTGAAGCTTTCTTT
TRBV19	TRBJ2-2	.	many	CASSQNRNTGELFF	TGTGCCAGTAGTCAAAATAGGAACACCGGGGAGCTGTTTTTT